The 25 T cell receptor beta chains below all came from one sample that was sequenced in a study of Ad26.COV2.S vaccination and SARS-CoV-2 variants. Assay used: immunoSEQ multiplex PCR; TCRdb lists only in-frame clones, some missing. The sample gives around 450,000 clones, approximately 90% of which show up once; over 1.5% is in the top ten. Treatment here: roughly 18 received Ad26.COV2.S at low or high dose, single or two shots; several received placebo; per-sample allocation not given. At day 63 after the first vaccine or placebo injection, samples were drawn. Here the sequenced sample was peripheral blood, taken in a trial of Ad26.COV2.S vaccine versus placebo. The receptors stem from a person aged 18-60 years who received the Ad26.COV2.S COVID-19 vaccine or a placebo.

A few counts support this clone. V is TRBV27 and J is TRBJ2-7, with unresolved D. CDR3 length: 14 amino acids. Trimming removed 3 bases at V and 4 bases at J, with 13 bases between. CDR1 and CDR2 (germline): MNHEY, SMNVEV (reference sequence). CDR3 DNA: TGTGCCAGCAGTTTGTTCTCGGGTCGATACGAGCAGTACTTC. Translated: CASSLFSGRYEQYF.

The table lists this clone with a count of one. The chain links TRBV19 to TRBJ1-2; the D is unclear. This CDR3 comprises 15 residues. Germline V CDR1 and CDR2: LNHDA, SQIVND (reference sequence). Trimming pared 4 bases from V and 4 bases from J, leaving 16 bases between. CDR3 nucleotide sequence: TGTGCCAGTAGTACTTCTTTTGACGAGGCCTATGGCTACACCTTC. Translated: CASSTSFDEAYGYTF.

The chain carries TRBV9 and TRBJ2-1; 13 nucleotides align to TRBD2. V gave up 4 bases and J gave up 5 bases; unmatched junction bases: 6. CDR1 is SGDLS, CDR2 YYNGEE, per germline. The CDR3 consists of 16 residues. CDR3 in DNA: TGTGCCAGCAGCTCACCACTAGCGGGAGGGGACAATGAGCAGTTCTTC. It encodes CASSSPLAGGDNEQFF.

The chain couples TRBV2 to TRBJ2-1; unclear D gene. The germline V gene encodes CDR1 SNHLY and CDR2 FYNNEI. The CDR3 is 14 residues long. The V gene lost 0 bases and the J gene lost 6 bases, with 9 bases spanning the gap. As DNA, the CDR3 is TGTGCCAGCAGTGAAGCATCAGGTATCAATGAGCAGTTCTTC. Amino acids: CASSEASGINEQFF.

The chain combines TRBV11-1 with TRBJ2-7; 7 bases agree with TRBD2. Germline V gene sequence: CDR1 SGHAT, CDR2 FQDESV (reference sequence). This CDR3 region has 14 residues. J was trimmed by 0 bases and V by 3 bases; bases with no gene match: 2. CDR3 nucleotide sequence: TGTGCCAGCAGCTTCTCTAGCGGCTCCTACGAGCAGTACTTC. Its protein product is CASSFSSGSYEQYF.

The chain joins TRBV5-8 to TRBJ1-2, with 10 bases aligning to TRBD1. The germline CDR1 and CDR2 sequences are SGHTS and YDEGEE. After removal of 4 bases from V and 8 bases from J, the junction contained 8 bases not matched to a gene. The CDR3 consists of 14 residues. The CDR3 sequence is CASSTGQGVEGYTF. The CDR3, as DNA: TGTGCCAGCAGCACCGGACAGGGGGTGGAGGGCTACACCTTC.

Written as DNA, the CDR3 is TGTGCCAGCAGCTCCCCCGGACTAGCGGGGGGGAGATACACAGATACGCAGTATTTT. Its protein is CASSSPGLAGGRYTDTQYF. The chain joins TRBV5-6 to TRBJ2-3; 15 nucleotides agree with TRBD2. Germline V CDR1 and CDR2: SGHDT, YYEEEE. This CDR3 is built from 19 residues. Trimming removed 3 bases from V and 2 bases from J; junction bases left unmatched: 10.

About this clone: Other nucleotide sequences in the sample specify the same CDR3. The chain carries TRBV9 and TRBJ1-1; D is possibly TRBD1 (6 bases). V lost 0 bases to trimming and J lost 0 bases, with 12 bases between them. CDR1 SGDLS and CDR2 YYNGEE come from the germline V gene. This CDR3 is 16 amino acids long. CDR3 residues: CASSVAGGGLNTEAFF. The CDR3 DNA follows: TGTGCCAGCAGCGTAGCGGGGGGCGGATTGAACACTGAAGCTTTCTTT.

This chain connects TRBV18 to TRBJ2-7; 7 bases are a match to TRBD2. The germline V gene has CDR1 KGHSH and CDR2 LQKENI. Germline trimming cut 6 bases from V and 4 bases from J; bases unmatched to any gene: 6. The CDR3 spans 13 residues. Here the CDR3 reads CASSRGDLYEQYF. CDR3 nucleotide sequence: TGTGCCAGCTCCCGGGGGGACTTATACGAGCAGTACTTC.

V gene TRBV24-1 combines with J gene TRBJ2-3, with a tentative D call TRBD1 (5 bases). V was cut by 0 bases and J by 1 base, with 13 bases left in between. There are 17 residues in the CDR3. Germline V gene lookup returns CDR1 KGHDR and CDR2 SFDVKD. The CDR3 region is CATSDLHIRDRTDTQYF. The CDR3 DNA reads TGTGCCACCAGTGATTTGCACATCAGGGATCGCACAGATACGCAGTATTTT.

The chain joins TRBV21-1 to TRBJ1-4. TRBV21-1 is termed a pseudogene. The CDR3 runs to 14 residues. CDR3 residues: CASSTEGTNEKLFF. The CDR3 coding sequence is TGTGCCAGCAGCACTGAGGGGACTAATGAAAAACTGTTTTTT.

The chain is built from TRBV25-1 and TRBJ2-7, with D perhaps being TRBD1 or TRBD2 (5 bases each). The CDR3 extends over 14 amino acids. Trimming removed 2 bases at V and 5 bases at J, with 13 bases between. From germline, CDR1 is MGHDK and CDR2 SYGVNS. The CDR3 loop reads CASSEDRGQNEQYF. CDR3 nucleotides: TGTGCCAGCAGTGAAGATCGGGGCCAAAACGAGCAGTACTTC.

This chain joins TRBV7-6 and TRBJ2-7; no clear D. Germline CDR1 and CDR2: SGHVS and FNYEAQ. The CDR3 spans 13 residues. Trimming stripped 0 bases from V and 3 bases from J, with 6 bases between. CDR3 region: CASSLASDYEQYF. In DNA form, the CDR3 reads TGTGCCAGCAGCTTAGCCTCCGACTACGAGCAGTACTTC.

The sample holds many counts of this clone. This chain uses TRBV5-6 with TRBJ1-6, with D unclear. This CDR3 has 14 amino acids. Trimming pared 4 bases from V and 1 base from J, leaving 6 bases between. The germline V gene encodes CDR1 SGHDT and CDR2 YYEEEE. CDR3 protein: CASSPWSYNSPLHF. CDR3 DNA sequence: TGTGCCAGCAGCCCTTGGTCCTATAATTCACCCCTCCACTTT.

The chain is built from TRBV4-2 and TRBJ2-3; either TRBD1 or TRBD2 may fit D (5 bases each). Deletions cut 2 bases from V and 0 bases from J, with 12 bases between. There are 16 residues in the CDR3. Per germline, CDR1 LGHNA and CDR2 YNFKEQ. CDR3 DNA sequence: TGTGCCAGCAGCCAAAGGGGAGTTTCTAGCACAGATACGCAGTATTTT. It is translated as CASSQRGVSSTDTQYF.

This clone was counted once. V and J are TRBV5-1 and TRBJ2-7; possible D gene TRBD1, 5 bases. The CDR3 extends over 13 amino acids. Germline V gene lookup returns CDR1 SGHRS and CDR2 YFSETQ. Trimming shortened V by 5 bases and J by 1 base, and 10 bases separated the two germline ends. The CDR3 region has the DNA TGCGCCAGCAGGTCCACAGGTTCCTACGAGCAGTACTTC. Translation gives CASRSTGSYEQYF.

This chain links TRBV5-8 with TRBJ2-1; D is perhaps TRBD1 (6 bases). The germline CDR1 and CDR2 sequences are SGHTS and YDEGEE. Trimming left V 6 bases short and J 12 bases short, with 22 bases between. The CDR3 has 14 amino acids. CDR3 nucleotides: TGTGCCAGCAACACAGGGACGGTGATTGTTGGGCAGTTCTTC. Protein product: CASNTGTVIVGQFF.

The chain combines TRBV5-1 with TRBJ2-1; D tentatively reads TRBD1 or TRBD2 (6 bases each). Per germline, CDR1 SGHRS and CDR2 YFSETQ. V shed 3 bases and J shed 5 bases, with 15 bases lying between them. This CDR3 spans 15 amino acids. CDR3 DNA: TGCGCCAGCAGCTCTGGGGGGCTAAGTCACAATGAGCAGTTCTTC. Amino acids: CASSSGGLSHNEQFF.

The V and J genes are TRBV12-3 or TRBV12-4 and TRBJ2-7; D call uncertain. This CDR3 comprises 12 residues. The germline V and J ends were trimmed by 1 base and 2 bases, with 3 bases remaining between them. CDR3 in amino acids: CASSLVPYEQYF. The CDR3 region has the DNA TGTGCCAGCAGTTTAGTCCCCTACGAGCAGTACTTC.

This clone has more than one count but fewer than ten. The J gene is TRBJ1-2, the V gene TRBV30; 10 bases are shared with TRBD1. Losses at the gene ends were 7 bases for V and 7 bases for J; bases not matched to a gene: 3. Germline CDR1 and CDR2: GTSNPN and SVGIG (reference sequence). This CDR3 has 11 residues. CDR3 nucleotide sequence: TGTGCCTTCCGGGACAGGGGTGGCTACACCTTC. Residues: CAFRDRGGYTF.

V gene TRBV11-2 combines with J gene TRBJ1-2; D is undetermined. The CDR3 covers 16 residues. CDR1 is SGHAT and CDR2 is FQNNGV in the germline V gene. The V and J ends lost 2 bases and 3 bases respectively, with 16 bases between them. DNA of the CDR3: TGTGCCAGCAGCTTATCGGCGGGGATTCAGGACTATGGCTACACCTTC. Protein product: CASSLSAGIQDYGYTF.

The rearrangement joins TRBV5-1 to TRBJ2-1; D unresolved. The germline V gene has CDR1 SGHRS and CDR2 YFSETQ. V was cut by 0 bases and J by 6 bases, with 19 bases left in between. The CDR3 consists of 17 residues. The DNA of the CDR3 is TGCGCCAGCAGCTTGGACCCTCCAGGCCTTTTGCCCAATGAGCAGTTCTTC. Translated: CASSLDPPGLLPNEQFF.

This clone was picked up one time. CDR3 amino acids: CASSLEQTGDMNTEAFF. CDR3 nucleotide sequence: TGTGCCAGCAGCTTGGAACAGACTGGGGACATGAACACTGAAGCTTTCTTT. This sequence joins TRBV5-6 and TRBJ1-1, with D possibly matching TRBD1 (6 bases). Germline assignment: CDR1 SGHDT and CDR2 YYEEEE. This CDR3 spans 17 amino acids. V lost 0 bases and J lost 0, with 15 bases in between.

The chain recombines TRBV4-2 with TRBJ2-1, with TRBD2 matching over 7 bases. The CDR3 runs 12 residues. Germline trimming cut 4 bases from V and 8 bases from J; bases unmatched to any gene: 2. Germline CDR1 reads LGHNA; CDR2 reads YNFKEQ. In DNA form, the CDR3 reads TGTGCCAGCAGCCTGGGGGGGTATGAGCAGTTCTTC. As protein: CASSLGGYEQFF.

The chain links TRBV11-1 to TRBJ2-1, with D perhaps matching TRBD2 (5 bases). V lost 3 bases, J lost 1 base, and 10 bases lay in between. The germline CDR1 and CDR2 sequences are SGHAT and FQDESV (reference sequence). The CDR3 is 15 amino acids. DNA of the CDR3: TGTGCCAGCAGCTTGGCTAGCTGGTCCTACAATGAGCAGTTCTTC. Protein product: CASSLASWSYNEQFF.